The 12 T cell receptor beta chains listed next were all sequenced from one sample in a study of T cells after yellow fever vaccination. TCRdb independently ran MiXCR on the 5' RACE reads; one entry per CDR3 protein. Among about 220,000 distinct CDR3 sequences, 2.5% to 3.5% were seen once, and the ten largest hold less than 3.5%. The sample was CD4+ T cells sorted from PBMCs, taken 10 days after the yellow fever booster vaccination. These receptors originate from a man aged 18 to 30 who received the YFV17D yellow fever vaccine.

This clonotype has more than one count but fewer than ten. V gene TRBV25-1 combines with J gene TRBJ1-2, with 8 bases fitting TRBD1. Losses at the gene ends were 3 bases for V and 6 bases for J; bases not matched to a gene: 3. Germline V lookup: CDR1 MGHDK, CDR2 SYGVNS. This CDR3 spans 13 amino acids. The CDR3 spells CASSDRDRHGYTF. Written as DNA, the CDR3 is TGTGCCAGCAGTGACCGGGACAGGCATGGCTACACCTTC.

This clonotype has a count of ten or more. This rearrangement joins TRBV2 to TRBJ2-3; D may be TRBD2 (5 bases). V lost 7 bases to trimming and J lost 0 bases, with 8 bases between them. Germline CDR1 reads SNHLY; CDR2 reads FYNNEI. The CDR3 loop spans 13 amino acids. DNA for the CDR3: TGTGCCAGCATGCGGGCTAGCACAGATACGCAGTATTTT. Translating gives CASMRASTDTQYF.

Ten or more counts support this clonotype. The chain uses TRBV6-6 and TRBJ2-7; the D call may be TRBD1 or TRBD2 (5 bases each). From germline, CDR1 is MNHNY and CDR2 SVGAGI (reference sequence). V was trimmed by 6 bases and J by 9 bases, leaving 21 bases between them. The CDR3 sequence is 14 residues long. CDR3 coding DNA: TGTGCCAGCAGCCGGGACGGAGTTTTCGCTTCGCAGTACGTC. The encoded protein is CASSRDGVFASQYV.

This clonotype was picked up many times. This chain links TRBV5-1 with TRBJ2-3, with 12 bases lining up with TRBD1. This CDR3 spans 16 amino acids. CDR1 is SGHRS and CDR2 is YFSETQ in the germline V gene. Trimming removed 4 bases from V and 0 bases from J; junction bases left unmatched: 3. The CDR3 coding sequence is TGCGCCAGCAGCCGGGGACAGGGGGCCAGCACAGATACGCAGTATTTT. Translation: CASSRGQGASTDTQYF. The full variable domain, with the rest looked up from reference TRBV5-1 and TRBJ2-3, is KAGVTQTPRYLIKTRGQQVTLSCSPISGHRSVSWYQQTPGQGLQFLFEYFSETQRNKGNFPGRFSGRQFSNSRSEMNVSTLELGDSALYLCASSRGQGASTDTQYFGPGTRLTVL.

This clonotype was recorded a few times. The chain couples TRBV7-9 to TRBJ2-1, with D unclear. Germline V gene lookup returns CDR1 SEHNR and CDR2 FQNEAQ (reference sequence). The V gene lost 5 bases and the J gene lost 10 bases, with 9 bases spanning the gap. The CDR3 is made up of 11 amino acids. CDR3 DNA: TGTGCCAGCAGCATGTCGATGGAGCAGTTCTTC. Translation gives CASSMSMEQFF. The complete variable domain, with remaining parts taken from reference TRBV7-9 and TRBJ2-1, reads DTGVSQNPRHKITKRGQNVTFRCDPISEHNRLYWYRQTLGQGPEFLTYFQNEAQLEKSRLLSDRFSAERPKGSFSTLEIQRTEQGDSAMYLCASSMSMEQFFGPGTRLTVL.

This clonotype has a count of ten or more. The chain employs TRBV4-2 and TRBJ1-6, with TRBD1 identical over 9 bases. Trimming cost V 3 bases and J 3 bases; bases outside gene matches: 3. This CDR3 has 16 residues. Per the germline V gene, CDR1 is LGHNA and CDR2 is YNFKEQ. The CDR3 here is CASSHPTGGYNSPLHF. For the CDR3, the DNA is TGTGCCAGCAGCCACCCGACAGGGGGCTATAATTCACCCCTCCACTTT.

This clonotype was detected many times. V gene TRBV11-2 combines with J gene TRBJ2-2; D gene unclear. V lost 5 bases, J lost 0 bases, and 16 bases lay in between. Germline values: CDR1 SGHAT, CDR2 FQNNGV. The CDR3 length is 17 residues. This chain's CDR3 is CASSHVMRGSNTGELFF. DNA for the CDR3: TGTGCCAGCAGCCACGTCATGCGCGGCTCGAACACCGGGGAGCTGTTTTTT. Supplemented by reference TRBV11-2 and TRBJ2-2, the full variable domain reads EAGVAQSPRYKIIEKRQSVAFWCNPISGHATLYWYQQILGQGPKLLIQFQNNGVVDDSQLPKDRFSAERLKGVDSTLKIQPAKLEDSAVYLCASSHVMRGSNTGELFFGEGSRLTVL.

This clonotype was observed a handful of times. The chain links TRBV6-6 to TRBJ1-5; D may be TRBD1 (5 bases). V was pared by 6 bases and J by 0 bases, with 12 bases between. Germline values: CDR1 MNHNY, CDR2 SVGAGI (reference sequence). The CDR3 totals 15 residues. This CDR3 is CASRGDFSSNQPQHF. The DNA for the CDR3 is TGTGCCAGCAGGGGGGACTTCAGTAGCAATCAGCCCCAGCATTTT.

The chain couples TRBV12-3 or TRBV12-4 to TRBJ1-4, with a possible D match to TRBD1 (5 bases). The V gene lost 3 bases and the J gene lost 8 bases, with 13 bases spanning the gap. This CDR3 spans 14 amino acids. CDR3 residues: CASSFFQGREKLFF. CDR3 DNA: TGTGCCAGCAGTTTTTTCCAGGGAAGGGAAAAACTGTTTTTT.

This clonotype was found many times. The V and J genes are TRBV7-8 and TRBJ2-3, with a weak D call TRBD2 (5 bases). This CDR3 region has 13 residues. The V end lost 1 base, the J end lost 6 bases, and 8 bases lay between the germline ends. Germline V lookup: CDR1 SGHVS, CDR2 FQNEAQ. CDR3 residues: CASSLGRGDTQYF. In DNA, the CDR3 is TGTGCCAGCAGCTTAGGTCGCGGGGATACGCAGTATTTT. Variable domain in full (rest from reference TRBV7-8 and TRBJ2-3): GAGVSQSPRYKVAKRGQDVALRCDPISGHVSLFWYQQALGQGPEFLTYFQNEAQLDKSGLPSDRFFAERPEGSVSTLKIQRTQQEDSAVYLCASSLGRGDTQYFGPGTRLTVL.

This clonotype was detected ten times or more. The genes are TRBV3-1 and TRBJ2-2; D gene ambiguous. The CDR3 spans 13 residues. CDR1 is LGHDT and CDR2 is YNNKEL in the germline V gene (reference sequence). Trimming cost V 8 bases and J 4 bases, with 11 bases left between them. CDR3 DNA: TGTGCCAGCTGGTCTCGGCCCACCGGGGAGCTGTTTTTT. Translating gives CASWSRPTGELFF.

This clonotype was observed at least ten times. The CDR3 DNA reads TGTGCCAGCAGCCCGCAGGGGGTCTCAGATACGCAGTATTTT. Residues: CASSPQGVSDTQYF. The chain uses TRBV7-3 and TRBJ2-3, with 7 bases that match TRBD1. The J segment lost 4 bases and the V segment lost 5 bases, leaving 6 bases of the junction unmatched. CDR3 length equals 14 residues. Germline assignment: CDR1 SGHTA and CDR2 FQGTGA.